Each of the 8 T cell receptor beta chains below was sequenced from the same sample in a study. TCRdb re-called the RT-PCR reads with MiXCR, one entry per CDR3 protein. The repertoire holds about 680,000 distinct CDR3 sequences, with approximately 15% as singletons. The specimen sequenced was memory CD4+ T cells from blood. The receptors derive from a female donor in good health, serving as a healthy control.

V is TRBV20-1 and J is TRBJ2-5, with a possible D match to TRBD2 (6 bases). Germline V gene sequence: CDR1 DFQATT, CDR2 SNEGSKA (reference sequence). CDR3 length: 12 residues. V lost 3 bases, J lost 5 bases, and 10 bases lay in between. The CDR3 spells CSAREGGETQYF. CDR3 DNA sequence: TGCAGTGCTAGGGAGGGCGGGGAGACCCAGTACTTC.

This clonotype appeared a few times. The rearrangement uses TRBV5-1 and TRBJ2-1; D ambiguous. Deletions cut 4 bases from V and 0 bases from J, with 14 bases between. The germline V gene has CDR1 SGHRS and CDR2 YFSETQ. The CDR3 is 16 amino acids. The CDR3 nucleotides read TGCGCCAGCAGCCCGTTCGGCGGAAGCTCCTACAATGAGCAGTTCTTC. Amino acids: CASSPFGGSSYNEQFF.

The chain has TRBV29-1 and TRBJ1-1; the D is unclear. The CDR3 length is 11 residues. V gave up 3 bases and J gave up 11 bases, with 13 bases separating them. From germline, CDR1 is SQVTM and CDR2 ANQGSEA. The CDR3, as DNA: TGCAGCGTTGAGGGGTTAGTAGGGGCTTTCTTT. This encodes CSVEGLVGAFF.

The table lists this clonotype with many counts. V usage is TRBV29-1 and J usage is TRBJ2-5; unclear D gene. V gave up 2 bases and J gave up 2 bases, with 6 bases separating them. The CDR3 is made up of 12 amino acids. CDR1 and CDR2 (germline): SQVTM, ANQGSEA. For the CDR3, the DNA is TGCAGCGTTGAACCCCAGCAAGAGACCCAGTACTTC. This gives the protein CSVEPQQETQYF.

V is TRBV27 and J is TRBJ1-2, with a possible D match to TRBD1 (6 bases). The V gene's germline CDR1 is MNHEY and CDR2 SMNVEV (reference sequence). V was cut by 4 bases and J by 4 bases, with 16 bases left in between. This CDR3 has 15 amino acids. The CDR3 coding sequence is TGTGCCAGCAGTTCCTACAGGGTGTCGGGCTATGGCTACACCTTC. Protein sequence: CASSSYRVSGYGYTF.

The table lists this clonotype with many counts. The chain recombines TRBV5-6 with TRBJ2-1; D not certain. The germline CDR1 and CDR2 sequences are SGHDT and YYEEEE. This CDR3 spans 14 amino acids. Trimming left V 2 bases short and J 4 bases short, with 10 bases between. In DNA, the CDR3 is TGTGCCAGCAGCTTCGGGCAGCCGTACAATGAGCAGTTCTTC. Its translation is CASSFGQPYNEQFF.

The chain joins TRBV4-3 to TRBJ2-1, with 7 bases that match TRBD2. Germline CDR1 reads LGHNA; CDR2 reads YSLEER. Trimming removed 0 bases from V and 8 bases from J; junction bases left unmatched: 7. The CDR3 sequence is 15 residues long. CDR3 loop: CASSQDLGGVYEQFF. The CDR3 DNA follows: TGCGCCAGCAGCCAAGATCTGGGGGGGGTCTATGAGCAGTTCTTC.

This clonotype has a count of ten or more. The gene calls are TRBV10-3 and TRBJ2-7; D might be TRBD1 (5 bases). The germline CDR1 and CDR2 sequences are ENHRY and SYGVKD. The CDR3 has 14 amino acids. Trimming removed 2 bases from V and 2 bases from J, with 10 bases in between. The CDR3 spells CAISEEPGPYEQYF. The CDR3 DNA is TGTGCCATCAGTGAGGAACCAGGGCCCTACGAGCAGTACTTC.